The 30 T cell receptor beta chains below come from one sample, sequenced in a study of T cell responses to AZD1222 COVID-19 vaccine. The assay was immunoSEQ multiplex PCR, and TCRdb's table has in-frame clones only and misses some. In the table there are approximately 130,000 clones, nearly 95% of which are singletons. Sequenced material: peripheral blood, taken on day 0 of AZD1222 vaccination. Source of these receptors: an adult in good health.

The chain links TRBV9 to TRBJ1-2; D remains ambiguous. The CDR3 has 16 residues. Trimming left V 4 bases short and J 5 bases short, with 21 bases between. Germline V lookup: CDR1 SGDLS, CDR2 YYNGEE. The CDR3: CASSPTYSEVLYGYTF. CDR3 DNA: TGTGCCAGCAGCCCAACTTACAGCGAGGTTCTTTATGGCTACACCTTC.

The CDR3 protein is CSVEFRGETQYF. As DNA, the CDR3 is TGCAGCGTTGAGTTCAGGGGAGAGACCCAGTACTTC. The rearrangement links TRBV29-1 to TRBJ2-5, with D perhaps matching TRBD1 (6 bases). The CDR3 has 12 residues. CDR1 SQVTM and CDR2 ANQGSEA come from the germline V gene. V was clipped by 3 bases and J by 4 bases, with 9 bases between them.

The chain carries TRBV25-1 and TRBJ1-2, with 7 bases matching TRBD1. The CDR3 length is 11 residues. Looked up from germline, CDR1 is MGHDK and CDR2 is SYGVNS. J lost 6 bases, V lost 8 bases, and 3 bases had no gene match. The CDR3 sequence is CASRDRHGYTF. The CDR3 DNA reads TGTGCCAGCCGGGACAGACATGGCTACACCTTC.

This clone was recorded once. This chain connects TRBV25-1 to TRBJ1-2; 10 bases are shared with TRBD1. There are 15 residues in the CDR3. Germline V gene lookup returns CDR1 MGHDK and CDR2 SYGVNS. V lost 2 bases, J lost 6 bases, and 6 bases stayed unmatched. The CDR3 coding sequence is TGTGCCAGCAGTGAAGACAGGGGGCGTTACAATGGCTACACCTTC. As protein: CASSEDRGRYNGYTF.

V is TRBV29-1 and J is TRBJ1-1, with TRBD1 matching over 8 bases. CDR1 is SQVTM and CDR2 is ANQGSEA in the germline V gene. Unmatched junction bases numbered 8, after V lost 3 bases and J lost 8 bases. The CDR3 extends over 13 amino acids. The CDR3 protein is CSVDSGRGQEAFF. The DNA for the CDR3 is TGCAGCGTTGATAGTGGCAGGGGGCAAGAAGCTTTCTTT.

The chain is built from TRBV4-2 and TRBJ1-4, with a tentative D call TRBD1 (5 bases). The CDR3 spans 13 residues. CDR1 and CDR2 (germline): LGHNA, YNFKEQ. V lost 5 bases and J lost 5, with 9 bases in between. The chain's CDR3 is CASSADSNEKLFF. The CDR3 DNA follows: TGTGCCAGCAGCGCTGACAGCAATGAAAAACTGTTTTTT.

CDR3 nucleotides: TGTGCCAGCGACCAGGGGGGGAACACTGAAGCTTTCTTT. It is translated as CASDQGGNTEAFF. The chain uses TRBV3-1 (or the pseudogene TRBV3-2) and TRBJ1-1, with TRBD1 matching over 7 bases. This CDR3 has 13 residues. J lost 1 base, V lost 8 bases, and 4 bases had no gene match. Looked up from germline, CDR1 is LGHDT and CDR2 is YNNKEL (reference sequence).

The chain combines TRBV4-2 with TRBJ2-1; no firm D call. Trimming took off 0 bases at V and 7 bases at J, with 25 bases between the two ends. The CDR3 loop spans 19 amino acids. From germline, CDR1 is LGHNA and CDR2 YNFKEQ. Here the CDR3 DNA reads TGTGCCAGCAGCCAAGACTCTGTCTACGGTAGGACCTCATTGAATGAGCAGTTCTTC. It is translated as CASSQDSVYGRTSLNEQFF.

Here the CDR3 reads CASSIRGQIYEQYF. The CDR3 DNA is TGTGCCAGTAGTATAAGGGGACAGATCTACGAGCAGTACTTC. The J gene is TRBJ2-7, the V gene TRBV19, with 7 bases identical to TRBD1. The germline CDR1 and CDR2 sequences are LNHDA and SQIVND (reference sequence). CDR3 length equals 14 residues. V dropped 2 bases and J dropped 3; count of bases not matched to a gene: 4.

This chain uses TRBV5-1 with TRBJ2-2; D may correspond to TRBD1 or TRBD2 (6 bases each). Germline lookup yields CDR1 SGHRS and CDR2 YFSETQ. V shed 5 bases and J shed 0 bases, with 11 bases lying between them. The CDR3 covers 15 residues. DNA for the CDR3: TGCGCCAGCAGGGAGGGGGGACCGAACACCGGGGAGCTGTTTTTT. It yields the protein CASREGGPNTGELFF.

This chain connects TRBV9 to TRBJ2-3; TRBD1 matches 11 bases. The CDR3 runs to 16 residues. V trimming: 3 bases; J trimming: 6 bases; junction bases outside the gene matches: 9. The V gene's germline CDR1 is SGDLS and CDR2 YYNGEE. The CDR3 here is CASSEEGDRGLDTQYF. CDR3 sequence (DNA): TGTGCCAGCAGCGAAGAGGGGGACAGGGGGTTGGATACGCAGTATTTT.

The chain couples TRBV6-5 to TRBJ1-1; possible D gene TRBD1, 5 bases. Germline V lookup: CDR1 MNHEY, CDR2 SVGAGI. Trimming cost V 5 bases and J 4 bases, with 14 bases left between them. The CDR3 length is 14 residues. The CDR3 DNA is TGTGCCAGCAGTCGCCCAGGGCGTGGCACTGAAGCTTTCTTT. This gives the protein CASSRPGRGTEAFF.

The rearrangement uses TRBV3-1 (or the pseudogene TRBV3-2) and TRBJ1-5; D not resolved. The germline CDR1 and CDR2 sequences are LGHDT and YNNKEL (reference sequence). The CDR3 runs to 14 residues. V was clipped by 2 bases and J by 6 bases, with 11 bases between them. CDR3 DNA: TGTGCCAGCAGCCAAAGAAGACAATTTCAGCCCCAGCATTTT. Its protein product is CASSQRRQFQPQHF.

V usage is TRBV5-1 and J usage is TRBJ2-7; 12 bases line up with TRBD1. J lost 2 bases, V lost 3 bases, and 12 bases had no gene match. There are 18 residues in the CDR3. Germline CDR1 reads SGHRS; CDR2 reads YFSETQ. The CDR3 nucleotides read TGCGCCAGCAGCTGGGACCCGGGACAGGGGGCAAGGGCCTACGAGCAGTACTTC. This translates into CASSWDPGQGARAYEQYF.

J is TRBJ1-1 and V is TRBV7-9, with unresolved D. V was clipped by 5 bases and J by 4 bases, with 14 bases between them. Germline values: CDR1 SEHNR, CDR2 FQNEAQ (reference sequence). The CDR3 loop spans 14 amino acids. In DNA form, the CDR3 reads TGTGCCAGCAGCCCGAGAGGAGCCGGCACTGAAGCTTTCTTT. Its translation is CASSPRGAGTEAFF.

The count of this clone is one. V gene TRBV19 combines with J gene TRBJ1-6; a weak D match, TRBD1 (5 bases). The CDR3 is 16 amino acids. Germline V gives CDR1 LNHDA, CDR2 SQIVND (reference sequence). The germline V and J ends were trimmed by 5 bases and 10 bases, with 21 bases remaining between them. The DNA for the CDR3 is TGTGCCAGTAGTTCTCAAGGGACCAGCCGGGAATCACCCCTCCACTTT. It specifies CASSSQGTSRESPLHF.

The gene calls are TRBV4-2 and TRBJ1-5, with no clear D. CDR3 length: 13 amino acids. Germline lookup yields CDR1 LGHNA and CDR2 YNFKEQ. Trimming took off 0 bases at V and 7 bases at J, with 7 bases between the two ends. CDR3 coding DNA: TGTGCCAGCAGCCAAGATGAGGGACAGCCCCAGCATTTT. Translation: CASSQDEGQPQHF.

The CDR3 DNA reads TGTGCCAGCTCGCCCAGGGGGCGCGGGACCGGAAACACCATATATTTT. The encoded protein is CASSPRGRGTGNTIYF. The chain couples TRBV18 to TRBJ1-3; TRBD1 matches 8 bases. The germline CDR1 and CDR2 sequences are KGHSH and LQKENI. V trimming: 6 bases; J trimming: 4 bases; junction bases outside the gene matches: 11. CDR3 length equals 16 residues.

The chain recombines TRBV19 with TRBJ1-1, with TRBD1 matching 10 bases. This CDR3 has 14 amino acids. Germline V gene lookup returns CDR1 LNHDA and CDR2 SQIVND (reference sequence). V was clipped by 9 bases and J by 1 base; unmatched bases: 5. Here the CDR3 reads CASGQGVGNTEAFF. CDR3 bases: TGTGCCAGCGGACAGGGGGTCGGGAACACTGAAGCTTTCTTT.

The V and J genes are TRBV7-3 and TRBJ2-1, with TRBD1 matching 7 bases. Germline-derived CDR1 and CDR2 are SGHTA and FQGTGA. J was trimmed by 8 bases and V by 5 bases; bases with no gene match: 9. This CDR3 spans 14 amino acids. DNA for the CDR3: TGTGCCAGCAGCGTCAACAGGGGAAGGGATGAGCAGTTCTTC. It specifies CASSVNRGRDEQFF.

The genes are TRBV5-4 and TRBJ2-2, with D maybe TRBD1 (6 bases). Deletions cut 3 bases from V and 5 bases from J, with 17 bases between. The germline V gene has CDR1 SGHNT and CDR2 YYREEE (reference sequence). The CDR3 loop spans 16 amino acids. The CDR3 DNA reads TGTGCCAGCAGCTACATCGGACAGTTCGGGACCGGGGAGCTGTTTTTT. This gives the protein CASSYIGQFGTGELFF.

The chain recombines TRBV2 with TRBJ2-2, with 7 bases identical to TRBD1. Germline V gene data show CDR1 as SNHLY and CDR2 as FYNNEI. This CDR3 has 15 residues. The V segment lost 2 bases and the J segment 4 bases; nucleotides outside the gene matches: 4. The CDR3 sequence: CASSERDSLTGELFF. CDR3 coding DNA: TGTGCCAGCAGTGAAAGGGACAGCCTCACCGGGGAGCTGTTTTTT.

The V gene is TRBV2, the J gene TRBJ1-1; possible D gene TRBD1, 6 bases. This CDR3 has 15 amino acids. Germline CDR1 SNHLY, CDR2 FYNNEI. Deletions cut 8 bases from V and 1 base from J, with 17 bases between. CDR3 protein: CASPRDQGRNTEAFF. As DNA, the CDR3 is TGTGCCAGCCCCCGGGACCAGGGGAGGAACACTGAAGCTTTCTTT. The entire variable domain, with the rest obtained from reference TRBV2 and TRBJ1-1, is as follows: EPEVTQTPSHQVTQMGQEVILRCVPISNHLYFYWYRQILGQKVEFLVSFYNNEISEKSEIFDDQFSVERPDGSNFTLKIRSTKLEDSAMYFCASPRDQGRNTEAFFGQGTRLTVV.

The chain joins TRBV4-1 to TRBJ2-7; 10 bases map to TRBD1. The V gene's germline CDR1 is MGHRA and CDR2 YSYEKL. V trimming: 1 base; J trimming: 3 bases; junction bases outside the gene matches: 3. The length of the CDR3 is 15 residues. The CDR3 spells CASSQGGQGNYEQYF. In DNA, the CDR3 is TGCGCCAGCAGCCAAGGGGGACAGGGGAACTACGAGCAGTACTTC.

The gene calls are TRBV28 and TRBJ1-1; 7 bases agree with TRBD1. The germline V gene encodes CDR1 MDHEN and CDR2 SYDVKM. The ends lost 7 bases at V and 1 base at J; junction bases unmatched: 3. This CDR3 comprises 13 residues. The CDR3 nucleotides read TGTGCCAGCAAGGGGGCCTGGAACACTGAAGCTTTCTTT. As protein: CASKGAWNTEAFF.

This clone showed up just once. The chain recombines TRBV11-2 with TRBJ2-7; TRBD1 matches 8 bases. Trimming removed 5 bases from V and 3 bases from J; junction bases left unmatched: 6. Germline assignment: CDR1 SGHAT and CDR2 FQNNGV. The CDR3 runs 14 residues. The CDR3 nucleotides are TGTGCCAGCAGCCCGCCGACAGGGGACTACGAGCAGTACTTC. Translated, it gives CASSPPTGDYEQYF.

The chain recombines TRBV5-4 with TRBJ1-5; tentative D call: TRBD1 (5 bases). The CDR3 is 16 amino acids. Trimming removed 0 bases from V and 2 bases from J, with 12 bases in between. CDR1 and CDR2 from the germline V gene are SGHNT and YYREEE (reference sequence). DNA for the CDR3: TGTGCCAGCAGCTTGGGAGGGGCTGGGGGCAATCAGCCCCAGCATTTT. This encodes CASSLGGAGGNQPQHF. Together with reference TRBV5-4 and TRBJ1-5, the CDR3 gives the full variable domain: ETGVTQSPTHLIKTRGQQVTLRCSSQSGHNTVSWYQQALGQGPQFIFQYYREEENGRGNFPPRFSGLQFPNYSSELNVNALELDDSALYLCASSLGGAGGNQPQHFGDGTRLSIL.

This clone was recorded only once. This chain joins TRBV7-9 and TRBJ1-6, with a tentative D call TRBD1 (6 bases). The CDR3 is made up of 14 amino acids. The germline CDR1 and CDR2 sequences are SEHNR and FQNEAQ (reference sequence). Trimming took off 3 bases at V and 7 bases at J, with 10 bases between the two ends. CDR3 amino acids: CASSLDSFNSPLHF. In DNA, the CDR3 is TGTGCCAGCAGCTTGGACAGCTTCAATTCACCCCTCCACTTT.

This clone has a single count. V is TRBV5-4 and J is TRBJ2-5, with 11 bases that match TRBD1. The CDR3 totals 15 residues. V was clipped by 3 bases and J by 2 bases; unmatched bases: 3. Germline loops: CDR1 SGHNT, CDR2 YYREEE (reference sequence). CDR3 amino acids: CASSWGQGGQETQYF. CDR3 coding DNA: TGTGCCAGCAGCTGGGGACAGGGGGGACAAGAGACCCAGTACTTC.

This chain joins TRBV3-1 (or the pseudogene TRBV3-2) and TRBJ1-3, with D tentatively TRBD1 (6 bases). CDR3 length equals 15 residues. Between the trimmed V and J ends, which lost 0 bases and 0 bases, there was a span of 6 bases. Germline V gene sequence: CDR1 LGHDT, CDR2 YNNKEL (reference sequence). As DNA, the CDR3 is TGTGCCAGCAGCCAAGAAGGGGGCTCTGGAAACACCATATATTTT. This gives the protein CASSQEGGSGNTIYF.